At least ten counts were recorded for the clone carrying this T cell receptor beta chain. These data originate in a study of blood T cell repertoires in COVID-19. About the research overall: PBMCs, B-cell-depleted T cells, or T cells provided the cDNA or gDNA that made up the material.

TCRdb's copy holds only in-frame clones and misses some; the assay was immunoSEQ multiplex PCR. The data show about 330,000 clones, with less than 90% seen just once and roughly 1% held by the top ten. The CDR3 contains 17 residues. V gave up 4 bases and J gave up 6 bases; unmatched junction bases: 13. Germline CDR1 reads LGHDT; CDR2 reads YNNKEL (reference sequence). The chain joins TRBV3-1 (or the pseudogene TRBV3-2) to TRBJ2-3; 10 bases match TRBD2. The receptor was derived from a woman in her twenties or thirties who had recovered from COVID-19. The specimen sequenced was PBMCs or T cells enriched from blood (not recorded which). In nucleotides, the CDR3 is TGTGCCAGCAGCCGAACTCTCGGAGCGGGGGGGCAGGATACGCAGTATTTT. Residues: CASSRTLGAGGQDTQYF.